The clone carrying this T cell receptor (beta chain) has just a few counts. Its specificity is unknown. The V gene lost 5 bases and the J gene lost 0 bases, with 10 bases spanning the gap. The CDR3 consists of 14 residues. The V gene's germline CDR1 is MNHEY and CDR2 SVGEGT. The authors ran a second PCR of about 6 to 12 cycles using a sample-barcoded 5' primer and a J-beta primer mix. One entry per CDR3 protein, called by TCRdb with MiXCR from the 5' RACE reads. The sample carries 500,000 to 600,000 distinct CDR3 sequences, roughly 29% recorded once. This sample stems from a study of blood T cells in healthy people across ages. General study findings and limits: Diversity was estimated from one million T cells, and these estimates were considered underestimates. Getting older went along with TCR beta diversity per million T cells dropping roughly linearly.

The receptor was derived from a woman aged 65 to 85 in good health. The genes are TRBV6-2 or TRBV6-3 and TRBJ1-2, with D perhaps TRBD1 (5 bases). The sequenced sample was blood. CDR3 protein: CASSRDYSNYGYTF. CDR3 coding DNA: TGTGCCAGCAGTCGGGACTACTCTAACTATGGCTACACCTTC.